Shown below are 16 T cell receptor beta chains from a single sample sequenced in a study of human T cells and chemical hapten exposure. The time point is: patch test 1, 2 weeks after DPC sensitization. The treatment denotes: therapeutic diphenylcyclopropenone sensitization with weekly scalp DPC. TCRdb re-derived calls from the RACE reads in MiXCR, one entry per CDR3 protein. The sample holds tens of thousands of distinct CDR3 sequences, approximately 10% seen once. Sample: whole blood, taken in connection with sensitization to the hapten diphenylcyclopropenone (DPC). The source is a woman between 45 and 60 years old with alopecia areata. Some clones in this sample may be carry-over from other donors' samples.

Points on this clonotype: Likely a read error: the CDR3 ends without its conserved phenylalanine or tryptophan. V gene TRBV18 combines with J gene TRBJ2-1; no clear D. This CDR3 spans 13 amino acids. The germline V gene encodes CDR1 KGHSH and CDR2 LQKENI. V lost 2 bases to trimming and J lost 7 bases, with 9 bases between them. The CDR3 DNA follows: TGTGCCAGCTCACCAAAACAGCTGAATGAGCAGTTCTCC. Protein: CASSPKQLNEQFS.

The sample holds many counts of this clonotype. The rearrangement links TRBV20-1 to TRBJ1-1; D ambiguous. V was shortened by 3 bases and J by 2 bases, with 16 bases between the two germline ends. The CDR3 covers 15 residues. Germline V gives CDR1 DFQATT, CDR2 SNEGSKA (reference sequence). The CDR3 protein is CSARPGWGDNTEAFF. In nucleotides, the CDR3 is TGCAGTGCTAGGCCCGGTTGGGGAGATAACACTGAAGCTTTCTTT.

V and J are TRBV29-1 and TRBJ2-7; D is possibly TRBD2 (5 bases). In germline, CDR1 is SQVTM, CDR2 ANQGSEA. The V gene lost 6 bases and the J gene lost 7 bases, with 19 bases spanning the gap. The CDR3 has 13 residues. CDR3 coding DNA: TGCAGCGTCCGCCCGGCTAGCCTGAGGGAGCAGTACTTC. Translation gives CSVRPASLREQYF.

The chain carries TRBV7-2 and TRBJ2-3, with D possibly TRBD1 on 5 matching bases. The germline V and J ends were trimmed by 5 bases and 9 bases, with 15 bases remaining between them. Germline V gene data show CDR1 as SGHTA and CDR2 as FQGNSA. The CDR3 contains 13 residues. Here the CDR3 reads CASSPPLGLTQYF. Written as DNA, the CDR3 is TGTGCCAGCAGCCCGCCGTTGGGGCTAACGCAGTATTTT. Filled out from reference TRBV7-2 and TRBJ2-3, the complete variable domain reads GAGVSQSPSNKVTEKGKDVELRCDPISGHTALYWYRQSLGQGLEFLIYFQGNSAPDKSGLPSDRFSAERTGGSVSTLTIQRTQQEDSAVYLCASSPPLGLTQYFGPGTRLTVL.

This clonotype has only a few counts. One junction end does not reproduce the germline sequence, and a read error may be involved. The chain employs TRBV7-7 and TRBJ2-1; 8 nucleotides match TRBD2. The CDR3 length is 15 residues. Germline V gene lookup returns CDR1 SSHAT and CDR2 FNYEAQ (reference sequence). CDR3 in amino acids: CASSLEAGVENEQFF. The DNA for the CDR3 is TGTGCTAGCAGCTTAGAAGCGGGAGTAGAAAATGAGCAGTTCTTC.

The chain has TRBV28 and TRBJ2-7; possibly TRBD1 or TRBD2 for D (5 bases each). Germline V lookup: CDR1 MDHEN, CDR2 SYDVKM. V was pared by 5 bases and J by 6 bases, with 17 bases between. This CDR3 has 14 residues. CDR3 protein: CASSPGTARGEQYF. The CDR3 bases are TGTGCCAGCAGTCCCGGAACGGCGAGGGGCGAGCAGTACTTC.

The chain employs TRBV6-6 and TRBJ2-7; maybe TRBD1 (6 bases). CDR1 is MNHNY and CDR2 is SVGAGI in the germline V gene (reference sequence). V lost 7 bases to trimming and J lost 2 bases, with 18 bases between them. The CDR3 loop spans 15 amino acids. The CDR3 reads CASNKQGGGPYEQYF. The CDR3, as DNA: TGTGCCAGCAATAAACAGGGTGGGGGCCCCTACGAGCAGTACTTC.

This clonotype has a handful of counts. The chain carries TRBV11-2 and TRBJ2-1; 9 bases align to TRBD2. The germline gives CDR1 SGHAT, CDR2 FQNNGV. This CDR3 has 15 residues. V was clipped by 2 bases and J by 8 bases; unmatched bases: 7. This CDR3 is CASSLPSSGMDEQFF. The CDR3, as DNA: TGTGCCAGCAGCTTACCGTCTAGCGGGATGGATGAGCAGTTCTTC.

This clonotype has ten or more counts. This sequence joins TRBV18 and TRBJ2-5, with no clear D. Germline loops: CDR1 KGHSH, CDR2 LQKENI. This CDR3 region has 11 residues. Trimming stripped 5 bases from V and 0 bases from J, with 1 base between. In DNA, the CDR3 is TGTGCCAGCTCAGACCAAGAGACCCAGTACTTC. Amino acid sequence: CASSDQETQYF.

This chain links TRBV6-1 with TRBJ2-5; TRBD2 matches 10 bases. CDR1 MNHNS and CDR2 SASEGT come from the germline V gene. The CDR3 is 18 amino acids. V shed 3 bases and J 3 bases; nucleotides not matched to a gene: 13. CDR3 bases: TGTGCCAGCAGTGACCCCCGCACTAGCGGGAATAGAAAAGAGACCCAGTACTTC. Translating gives CASSDPRTSGNRKETQYF.

At least ten counts were recorded for this clonotype. The chain employs TRBV28 and TRBJ1-2; D might be TRBD1 (5 bases). There are 11 residues in the CDR3. Germline CDR1 reads MDHEN; CDR2 reads SYDVKM. V shed 6 bases and J shed 8 bases, with 10 bases lying between them. The CDR3 loop is CASRQAWGYTF. The CDR3 DNA is TGTGCCAGCAGACAGGCCTGGGGCTACACCTTC.

The chain recombines TRBV28 with TRBJ2-3; 7 bases agree with TRBD1. CDR3 size: 14 residues. The V segment lost 6 bases and the J segment 4 bases; nucleotides outside the gene matches: 7. Germline loops: CDR1 MDHEN, CDR2 SYDVKM. The CDR3: CASREQGTADTQYF. CDR3 in DNA: TGTGCCAGCAGAGAACAGGGGACGGCAGATACGCAGTATTTT.

The rearrangement uses TRBV7-2 and TRBJ1-1; D gene uncertain. CDR1 is SGHTA and CDR2 is FQGNSA in the germline V gene. CDR3 size: 14 residues. Deletions cut 0 bases from V and 7 bases from J, with 12 bases between. This CDR3 reads CASSLATVEGEAFF. DNA of the CDR3: TGTGCCAGCAGCTTAGCTACAGTCGAAGGTGAAGCTTTCTTT.

This clonotype was seen a handful of times. The rearrangement uses TRBV2 and TRBJ2-5; D gene uncertain. Germline V lookup: CDR1 SNHLY, CDR2 FYNNEI. This CDR3 is built from 11 residues. V shed 4 bases and J shed 5 bases, with 5 bases lying between them. The CDR3: CASSVLETQYF. In DNA form, the CDR3 reads TGTGCCAGCAGTGTATTGGAGACCCAGTACTTC. Supplemented by reference TRBV2 and TRBJ2-5, the full variable domain reads EPEVTQTPSHQVTQMGQEVILRCVPISNHLYFYWYRQILGQKVEFLVSFYNNEISEKSEIFDDQFSVERPDGSNFTLKIRSTKLEDSAMYFCASSVLETQYFGPGTRLLVL.

This clonotype was found many times. J is TRBJ1-4 and V is TRBV5-1; the D gene is possibly TRBD1 (5 bases). V lost 4 bases, J lost 0 bases, and 7 bases lay in between. In germline, CDR1 is SGHRS, CDR2 YFSETQ. This CDR3 has 14 amino acids. The CDR3 loop is CASSQTATNEKLFF. In nucleotides, the CDR3 is TGCGCCAGCAGCCAGACAGCAACTAATGAAAAACTGTTTTTT. Full variable domain (outside the CDR3, taken from reference TRBV5-1 and TRBJ1-4): KAGVTQTPRYLIKTRGQQVTLSCSPISGHRSVSWYQQTPGQGLQFLFEYFSETQRNKGNFPGRFSGRQFSNSRSEMNVSTLELGDSALYLCASSQTATNEKLFFGSGTQLSVL.

The chain links TRBV20-1 to TRBJ2-7, with 10 bases identical to TRBD1. CDR3 length equals 14 residues. J was trimmed by 2 bases and V by 5 bases; bases with no gene match: 6. Per germline, CDR1 DFQATT and CDR2 SNEGSKA (reference sequence). CDR3 protein: CSAPGQGSTYEQYF. The CDR3 bases are TGCAGTGCTCCGGGACAGGGGAGCACCTACGAGCAGTACTTC.